Listed below are T cell receptor beta chains from one sample, sequenced in a study of OX40 agonist ivuxolimab in advanced cancers. The repertoire was sequenced with immunoSEQ multiplex PCR; TCRdb's copy has only in-frame clones and lacks some. Among around 60,000 clones listed, around nine tenths were seen once. This sample comprised CD4+ or CD8+ T cells sorted from blood, obtained in a trial of the OX40 agonist ivuxolimab. These receptor sequences come from an adult with an advanced solid tumor such as melanoma, head and neck, liver or kidney cancer. Each CDR3 is given without its conserved first and last residue. The D gene is left open where the match is weak. Where a row states a size, it is once, few, many or the class of an expanded clone; other rows omit it.

. | TRBJ2-3 | TRBV9 | . | ASSVGIGGTQY
. | TRBJ1-5 | TRBV30 | . | AWSRGDNNQPQH
few | TRBJ1-2 | TRBV18 | . | ASSPTTENYGYT
once | TRBJ2-7 | TRBV6-6 | . | ASSYSSYEQY
. | TRBJ2-6 | TRBV12-5 | . | ASAASGANVLT
. | TRBJ2-7 | TRBV5-5 | . | ASSRTPYEQY
. | TRBJ1-1 | TRBV19 | . | ASSISRGAEAF
. | TRBJ2-1 | TRBV5-3 | . | ARSLKVDEQF
. | TRBJ1-3 | TRBV11-2 | . | ASSFGGVGNTIY
. | TRBJ2-6 | TRBV5-1 | TRBD1 | ASRSRGPGPGANVLT
. | TRBJ2-7 | TRBV18 | TRBD1 | ASSSPDRASDEQY
. | TRBJ1-5 | TRBV5-6 | TRBD1 | ASSLATGGNQPQH
. | TRBJ2-4 | TRBV19 | TRBD2 | ASSPGGESNIQY
. | TRBJ2-5 | TRBV27 | TRBD2 | ASSLRASGRSKTQY
. | TRBJ1-2 | TRBV28 | TRBD1 | ATERQGASYGYT
. | TRBJ2-7 | TRBV4-1 | TRBD2 | ASSTLAGVDEQY
. | TRBJ1-2 | TRBV6-6 | . | ASSSNWGQGRQGYT
. | TRBJ2-5 | TRBV5-4 | TRBD1 | ASSSDRGPETQY
once | TRBJ1-2 | TRBV19 | . | ASSMPQANYGYT
. | TRBJ2-1 | TRBV5-1 | TRBD2 | ASSRGGLDNEQF
. | TRBJ1-6 | TRBV27 | TRBD1 | ASSFDRASSPLH
. | TRBJ2-3 | TRBV5-1 | TRBD2 | ASSPGLAIDTQY
. | TRBJ2-7 | TRBV7-9 | TRBD1 | ASSRPDRKTYEQY
. | TRBJ2-3 | TRBV5-1 | . | ASSLVLAGDTQY
. | TRBJ2-7 | TRBV30 | TRBD2 | AWTGGSYEQY
. | TRBJ2-7 | TRBV7-3 | TRBD2 | ASSELAGGRYEQY
. | TRBJ2-5 | TRBV11-2 | TRBD1 | ASSLGDRDEETQY
. | TRBJ1-6 | TRBV30 | . | AWSVGSYNSPLH
. | TRBJ2-3 | TRBV15 | TRBD2 | ATSRDESGRGLDTQY
. | TRBJ1-2 | TRBV28 | TRBD1 | ATATGGRPCP
. | TRBJ2-1 | TRBV2 | . | ASSDAVWNEQF
. | TRBJ1-3 | TRBV28 | . | ASSRQSGNTIY
. | TRBJ2-6 | TRBV27 | TRBD1 | ASSRVGTGRSGANVLT
. | TRBJ2-7 | TRBV7-9 | TRBD1 | ASSLSLSRGSDEQY
. | TRBJ2-3 | TRBV10-3 | . | AIKDSTDTQY
. | TRBJ2-1 | TRBV9 | TRBD2 | ASSVRGTSIGGNNEQF